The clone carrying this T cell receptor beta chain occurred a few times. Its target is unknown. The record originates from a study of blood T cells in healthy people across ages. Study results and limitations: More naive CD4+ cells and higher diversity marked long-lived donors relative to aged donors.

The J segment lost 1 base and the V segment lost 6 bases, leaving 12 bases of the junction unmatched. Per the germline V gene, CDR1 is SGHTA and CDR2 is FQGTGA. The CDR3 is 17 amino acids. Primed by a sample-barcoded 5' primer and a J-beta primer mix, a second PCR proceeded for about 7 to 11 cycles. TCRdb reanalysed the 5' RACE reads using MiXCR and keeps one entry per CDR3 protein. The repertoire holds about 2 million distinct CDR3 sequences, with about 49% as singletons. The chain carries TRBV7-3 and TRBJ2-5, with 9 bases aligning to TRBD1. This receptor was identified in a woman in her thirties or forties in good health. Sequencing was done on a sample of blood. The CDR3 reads CASSPPRGQGPQETQYF. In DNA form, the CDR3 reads TGTGCCAGCAGTCCCCCTCGGGGACAGGGACCCCAAGAGACCCAGTACTTC.